This T cell receptor (beta chain) was identified during a study of blood T cell repertoires in COVID-19. In the study overall: The analysed material was cDNA or gDNA that came from T cells, B-cell-depleted T cells, or PBMCs.

Trimming removed 7 bases from V and 1 base from J, with 11 bases in between. The CDR3 runs 13 residues. Germline assignment: CDR1 MGHRA and CDR2 YSYEKL. The data were produced by immunoSEQ multiplex PCR, yet TCRdb's version contains in-frame clones alone and is incomplete. Of about 180,000 clones listed, just over 85% are singletons. Sequencing used peripheral blood. The chain recombines TRBV4-1 with TRBJ2-7; perhaps TRBD2 as D (5 bases). This sequence was found in a man aged 50-60 years with active or convalescent COVID-19. The CDR3, as DNA: TGCGCCAGCAAGCGGACCGCATCCTACGAGCAGTACTTC. Protein: CASKRTASYEQYF.